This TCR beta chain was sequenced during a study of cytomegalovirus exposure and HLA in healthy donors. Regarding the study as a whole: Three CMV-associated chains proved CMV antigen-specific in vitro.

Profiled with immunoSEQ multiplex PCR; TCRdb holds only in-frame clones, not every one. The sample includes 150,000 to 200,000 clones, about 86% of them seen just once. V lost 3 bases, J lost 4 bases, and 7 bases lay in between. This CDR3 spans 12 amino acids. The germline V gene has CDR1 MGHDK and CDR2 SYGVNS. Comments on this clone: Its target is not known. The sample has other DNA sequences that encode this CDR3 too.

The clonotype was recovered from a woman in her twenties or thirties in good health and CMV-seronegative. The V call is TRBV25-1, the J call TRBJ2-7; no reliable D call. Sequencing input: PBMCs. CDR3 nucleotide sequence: TGTGCCAGCAGTGACCTAGGTTACGAGCAGTACTTC. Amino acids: CASSDLGYEQYF.